A selection of T cell receptor beta chains follows, all from one sample in a study of blood T cell repertoires in COVID-19. Profiling relied on immunoSEQ multiplex PCR, and the TCRdb table lists in-frame clones only, not all of them. The table lists around 100,000 clones, 70% to 80% of them singletons. Material: peripheral blood. The receptor set was obtained from a woman aged 70-85 years with acute or convalescent COVID-19. The CDR3 runs from the conserved cysteine through the conserved F or W. The order of the fields is CDR3 protein, J gene, V gene, D gene. D genes are given only for firm matches.

CDR3 protein: CATRGGGNEQFF; J gene: TRBJ2-1; V gene: TRBV6-4; D gene: .
CDR3 protein: CASSIGGARTEAFF; J gene: TRBJ1-1; V gene: TRBV19; D gene: .
CDR3 protein: CASSLEGREVTGELFF; J gene: TRBJ2-2; V gene: TRBV7-3; D gene: TRBD2
CDR3 protein: CASSLGAAEGFDIQYF; J gene: TRBJ2-4; V gene: TRBV5-1; D gene: .
CDR3 protein: CASSQTTSGSYEQYF; J gene: TRBJ2-7; V gene: TRBV4-2; D gene: .
CDR3 protein: CASSLAGGIRVNSPLHF; J gene: TRBJ1-6; V gene: TRBV5-1; D gene: TRBD1
CDR3 protein: CASHDRYSPLHF; J gene: TRBJ1-6; V gene: TRBV10-3; D gene: .
CDR3 protein: CASSIGTDRAAFF; J gene: TRBJ1-1; V gene: TRBV19; D gene: TRBD1
CDR3 protein: CASSQAAGGQETQYF; J gene: TRBJ2-5; V gene: TRBV3-1/TRBV3-2; D gene: TRBD2
CDR3 protein: CASIQGGPNEKLFF; J gene: TRBJ1-4; V gene: TRBV28; D gene: .
CDR3 protein: CASSSLTSGDTQYF; J gene: TRBJ2-3; V gene: TRBV5-6; D gene: TRBD2
CDR3 protein: CASSLSLGGRDGYTF; J gene: TRBJ1-2; V gene: TRBV11-2; D gene: .
CDR3 protein: CASSEAGRVQPQHF; J gene: TRBJ1-5; V gene: TRBV6-1; D gene: .
CDR3 protein: CASSPQQAFEAFF; J gene: TRBJ1-1; V gene: TRBV4-1; D gene: .
CDR3 protein: CASSSGMNTEAFF; J gene: TRBJ1-1; V gene: TRBV19; D gene: .
CDR3 protein: CAISSVASSGNTIYF; J gene: TRBJ1-3; V gene: TRBV10-3; D gene: .
CDR3 protein: CAWSASRGGTEAFF; J gene: TRBJ1-1; V gene: TRBV30; D gene: .
CDR3 protein: CASCGWKGTEAFF; J gene: TRBJ1-1; V gene: TRBV28; D gene: .
CDR3 protein: CASSLGAGYTDTQYF; J gene: TRBJ2-3; V gene: TRBV7-3; D gene: .
CDR3 protein: CASSPFPPDTQYF; J gene: TRBJ2-3; V gene: TRBV7-2; D gene: .
CDR3 protein: CASRPDRERGYTF; J gene: TRBJ1-2; V gene: TRBV6-2/TRBV6-3; D gene: TRBD1
CDR3 protein: CASSYSAGIRNTIYF; J gene: TRBJ1-3; V gene: TRBV6-5; D gene: .
CDR3 protein: CASTTHGQGNEKLFF; J gene: TRBJ1-4; V gene: TRBV7-2; D gene: TRBD1
CDR3 protein: CASSRGQGRVEKLFF; J gene: TRBJ1-4; V gene: TRBV5-1; D gene: TRBD1
CDR3 protein: CASSDPGQGGNNQPQHF; J gene: TRBJ1-5; V gene: TRBV7-9; D gene: TRBD1
CDR3 protein: CASSSFGLAAETQYF; J gene: TRBJ2-5; V gene: TRBV5-1; D gene: TRBD2
CDR3 protein: CASRLTGANTGELFF; J gene: TRBJ2-2; V gene: TRBV19; D gene: TRBD1
CDR3 protein: CASSLAVWDRDHEQYF; J gene: TRBJ2-7; V gene: TRBV5-1; D gene: TRBD1
CDR3 protein: CASSLGAGGYNEQFF; J gene: TRBJ2-1; V gene: TRBV4-2; D gene: TRBD2
CDR3 protein: CASSPVSGVQETQYF; J gene: TRBJ2-5; V gene: TRBV2; D gene: TRBD2
CDR3 protein: CASSWRGTAWSSYEQYF; J gene: TRBJ2-7; V gene: TRBV27; D gene: .
CDR3 protein: CASSFQGQYNEKLFF; J gene: TRBJ1-4; V gene: TRBV5-5; D gene: TRBD1
CDR3 protein: CASSPPRTGRGPNTEAFF; J gene: TRBJ1-1; V gene: TRBV6-6; D gene: .
CDR3 protein: CASSILPGQGYSNQPQHF; J gene: TRBJ1-5; V gene: TRBV19; D gene: TRBD1
CDR3 protein: CASSLLGTDNEKLFF; J gene: TRBJ1-4; V gene: TRBV11-2; D gene: .
CDR3 protein: CAISLEGGATEAFF; J gene: TRBJ1-1; V gene: TRBV10-3; D gene: .
CDR3 protein: CASRLRDQPQHF; J gene: TRBJ1-5; V gene: TRBV19; D gene: .
CDR3 protein: CASTSTGEGHTF; J gene: TRBJ1-2; V gene: TRBV5-6; D gene: TRBD1
CDR3 protein: CASSPSSYNEQFF; J gene: TRBJ2-1; V gene: TRBV3-1/TRBV3-2; D gene: .
CDR3 protein: CASSSTGWHTGELFF; J gene: TRBJ2-2; V gene: TRBV7-9; D gene: .
CDR3 protein: CASSLEGAGANVLTF; J gene: TRBJ2-6; V gene: TRBV5-1; D gene: .
CDR3 protein: CASSDAGGVDEAFF; J gene: TRBJ1-1; V gene: TRBV6-1; D gene: .
CDR3 protein: CASSLRLGNEQFF; J gene: TRBJ2-1; V gene: TRBV7-9; D gene: .
CDR3 protein: CASSLDGSLRQVQHF; J gene: TRBJ1-5; V gene: TRBV5-1; D gene: .
CDR3 protein: CAWTTGTYYGYTF; J gene: TRBJ1-2; V gene: TRBV30; D gene: .
CDR3 protein: CASSFGDRDQKAFF; J gene: TRBJ1-1; V gene: TRBV5-6; D gene: TRBD1
CDR3 protein: CASSLQTGVNTEAFF; J gene: TRBJ1-1; V gene: TRBV5-1; D gene: TRBD1
CDR3 protein: CASSLSSAGGQETQYF; J gene: TRBJ2-5; V gene: TRBV7-6; D gene: TRBD1
CDR3 protein: CASSPHGRVDNQPQHF; J gene: TRBJ1-5; V gene: TRBV7-2; D gene: .
CDR3 protein: CASSLGGGGQGGNYGYTF; J gene: TRBJ1-2; V gene: TRBV7-8; D gene: TRBD1
CDR3 protein: CASSSDRGNTEAFF; J gene: TRBJ1-1; V gene: TRBV11-3; D gene: TRBD1
CDR3 protein: CASSPSGGLYNEQFF; J gene: TRBJ2-1; V gene: TRBV3-1/TRBV3-2; D gene: TRBD2
CDR3 protein: CASSAGTGVGGYTF; J gene: TRBJ1-2; V gene: TRBV4-1; D gene: TRBD1
CDR3 protein: CASSSTGGYGYTF; J gene: TRBJ1-2; V gene: TRBV27; D gene: TRBD1